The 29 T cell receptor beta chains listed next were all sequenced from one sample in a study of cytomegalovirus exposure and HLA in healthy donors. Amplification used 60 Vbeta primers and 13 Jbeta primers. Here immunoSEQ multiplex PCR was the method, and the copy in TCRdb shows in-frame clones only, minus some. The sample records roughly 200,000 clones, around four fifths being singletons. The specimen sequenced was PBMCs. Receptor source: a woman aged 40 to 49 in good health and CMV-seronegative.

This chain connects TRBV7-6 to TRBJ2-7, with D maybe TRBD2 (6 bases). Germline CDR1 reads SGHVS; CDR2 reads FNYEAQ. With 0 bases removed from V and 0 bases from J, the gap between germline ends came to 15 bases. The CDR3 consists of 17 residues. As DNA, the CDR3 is TGTGCCAGCAGCTTAGCCTCCGGGACTGGATACTCCTACGAGCAGTACTTC. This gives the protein CASSLASGTGYSYEQYF.

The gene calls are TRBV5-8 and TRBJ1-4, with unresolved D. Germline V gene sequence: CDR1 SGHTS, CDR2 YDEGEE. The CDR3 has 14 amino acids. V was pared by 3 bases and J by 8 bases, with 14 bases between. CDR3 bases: TGTGCCAGCAGCTCTGGAGTTTCGGCGGAAAAACTGTTTTTT. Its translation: CASSSGVSAEKLFF.

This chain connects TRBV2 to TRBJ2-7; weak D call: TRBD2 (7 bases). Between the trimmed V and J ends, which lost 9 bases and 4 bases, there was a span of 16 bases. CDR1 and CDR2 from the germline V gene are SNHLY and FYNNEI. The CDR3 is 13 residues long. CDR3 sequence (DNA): TGTGCCAGGGGGGGCGGGAGAGGGTACGAGCAGTACTTC. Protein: CARGGGRGYEQYF.

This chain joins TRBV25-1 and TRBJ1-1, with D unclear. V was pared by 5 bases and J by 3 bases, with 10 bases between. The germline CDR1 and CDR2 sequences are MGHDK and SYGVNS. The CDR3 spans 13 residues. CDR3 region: CASSSVGDTEAFF. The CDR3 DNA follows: TGTGCCAGCAGTTCGGTCGGGGACACTGAAGCTTTCTTT.

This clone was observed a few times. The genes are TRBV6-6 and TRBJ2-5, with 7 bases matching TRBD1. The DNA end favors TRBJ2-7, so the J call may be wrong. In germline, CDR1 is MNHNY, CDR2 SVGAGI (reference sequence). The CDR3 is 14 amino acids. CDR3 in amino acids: CASSYGRGLYEQYF. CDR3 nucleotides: TGTGCCAGCAGTTACGGTAGGGGGCTCTACGAGCAGTACTTC.

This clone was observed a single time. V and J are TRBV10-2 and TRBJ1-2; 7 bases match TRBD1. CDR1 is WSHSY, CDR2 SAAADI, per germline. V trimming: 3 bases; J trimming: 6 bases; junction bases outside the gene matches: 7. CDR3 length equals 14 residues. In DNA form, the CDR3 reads TGCGCCAGCAGTGACCATCGGGACAGCCATGGCTACACCTTC. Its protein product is CASSDHRDSHGYTF.

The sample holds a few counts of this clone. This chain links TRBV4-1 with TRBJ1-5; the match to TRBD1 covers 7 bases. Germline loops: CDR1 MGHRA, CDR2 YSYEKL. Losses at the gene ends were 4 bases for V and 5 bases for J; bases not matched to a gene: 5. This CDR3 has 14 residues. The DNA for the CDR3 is TGCGCCAGCAGCCGACAGGGTTACGATCAGCCCCAGCATTTT. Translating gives CASSRQGYDQPQHF.

This CDR3 is CASRWGGYEQYF. The CDR3 DNA reads TGTGCCAGCAGATGGGGGGGCTACGAGCAGTACTTC. The rearrangement joins TRBV7-2 to TRBJ2-7; 7 positions match TRBD2. CDR1 and CDR2 from the germline V gene are SGHTA and FQGNSA. The CDR3 contains 12 residues. J was trimmed by 3 bases and V by 6 bases; bases with no gene match: 2.

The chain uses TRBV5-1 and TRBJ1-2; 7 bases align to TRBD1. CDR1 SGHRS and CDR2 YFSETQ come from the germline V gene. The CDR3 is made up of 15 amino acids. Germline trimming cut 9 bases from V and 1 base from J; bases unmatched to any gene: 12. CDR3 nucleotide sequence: TGCGCCACCCGGGACAGCGTTGGAGGTAACTATGGCTACACCTTC. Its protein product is CATRDSVGGNYGYTF.

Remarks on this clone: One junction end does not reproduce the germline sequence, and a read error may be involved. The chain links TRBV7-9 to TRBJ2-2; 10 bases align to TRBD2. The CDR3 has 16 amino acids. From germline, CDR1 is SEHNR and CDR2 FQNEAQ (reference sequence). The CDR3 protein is CSSSLGASGSNGELFF. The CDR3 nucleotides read TGTTCCAGCAGCTTAGGGGCTAGCGGGAGCAACGGGGAGCTGTTTTTT.

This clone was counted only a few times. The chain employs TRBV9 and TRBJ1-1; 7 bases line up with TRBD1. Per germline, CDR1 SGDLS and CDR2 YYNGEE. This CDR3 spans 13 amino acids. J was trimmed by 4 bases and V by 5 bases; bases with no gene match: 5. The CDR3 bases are TGTGCCAGCAGTCCGAGGGGGCCCACTGAAGCTTTCTTT. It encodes CASSPRGPTEAFF. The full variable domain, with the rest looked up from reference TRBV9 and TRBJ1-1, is DSGVTQTPKHLITATGQRVTLRCSPRSGDLSVYWYQQSLDQGLQFLIQYYNGEERAKGNILERFSAQQFPDLHSELNLSSLELGDSALYFCASSPRGPTEAFFGQGTRLTVV.

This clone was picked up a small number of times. DNA for the CDR3: TGTGCCAGCAGCTTAGAGGGACAGGCTTCCTACGAGCAGTACTTC. Translated, it gives CASSLEGQASYEQYF. V usage is TRBV7-2 and J usage is TRBJ2-7, with 8 bases fitting TRBD1. Germline trimming cut 1 base from V and 1 base from J; bases unmatched to any gene: 3. This CDR3 comprises 15 residues. CDR1 is SGHTA and CDR2 is FQGNSA in the germline V gene.

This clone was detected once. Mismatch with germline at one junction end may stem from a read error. The DNA of the CDR3 is TGTGCCAGCAGCCCAGGTCAACGGGAGTACCACAATGGGCAGTTCTTC. Residues: CASSPGQREYHNGQFF. The chain couples TRBV4-2 to TRBJ2-1, with a possible D match to TRBD2 (6 bases). The CDR3 is made up of 16 amino acids. The germline V gene encodes CDR1 LGHNA and CDR2 YNFKEQ.

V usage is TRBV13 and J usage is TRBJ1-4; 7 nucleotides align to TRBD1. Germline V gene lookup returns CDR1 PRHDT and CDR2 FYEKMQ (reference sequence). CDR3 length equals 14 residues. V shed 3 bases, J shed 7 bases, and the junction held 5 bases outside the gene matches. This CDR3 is CASSLTGSGEKLFF. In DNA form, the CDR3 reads TGTGCCAGCAGCTTGACAGGGTCGGGTGAAAAACTGTTTTTT.

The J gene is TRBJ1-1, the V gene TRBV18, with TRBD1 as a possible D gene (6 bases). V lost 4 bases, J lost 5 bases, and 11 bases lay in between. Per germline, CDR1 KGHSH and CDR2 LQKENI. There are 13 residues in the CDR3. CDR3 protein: CASSLTGQTEAFF. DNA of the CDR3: TGTGCCAGCTCACTAACTGGACAGACTGAAGCTTTCTTT.

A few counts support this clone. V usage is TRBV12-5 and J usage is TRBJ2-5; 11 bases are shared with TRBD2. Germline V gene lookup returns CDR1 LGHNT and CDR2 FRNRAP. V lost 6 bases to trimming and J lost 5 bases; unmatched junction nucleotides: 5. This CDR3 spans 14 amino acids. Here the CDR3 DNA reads TGTGCTAGTGGGGGACTAGCGGACGGGGAGACCCAGTACTTC. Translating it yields CASGGLADGETQYF.

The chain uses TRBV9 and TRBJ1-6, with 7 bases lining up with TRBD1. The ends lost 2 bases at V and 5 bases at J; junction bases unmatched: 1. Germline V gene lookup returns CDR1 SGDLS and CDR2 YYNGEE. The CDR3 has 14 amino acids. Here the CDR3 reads CASSVTGDNSPLHF. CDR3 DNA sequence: TGTGCCAGCAGCGTCACAGGGGATAATTCACCCCTCCACTTT.

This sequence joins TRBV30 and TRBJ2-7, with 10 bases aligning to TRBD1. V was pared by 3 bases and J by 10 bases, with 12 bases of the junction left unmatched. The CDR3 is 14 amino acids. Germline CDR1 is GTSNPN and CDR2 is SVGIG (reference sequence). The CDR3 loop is CAWSRDRGKVGQYF. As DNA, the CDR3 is TGTGCCTGGAGCAGGGACAGGGGAAAGGTCGGACAGTACTTC.

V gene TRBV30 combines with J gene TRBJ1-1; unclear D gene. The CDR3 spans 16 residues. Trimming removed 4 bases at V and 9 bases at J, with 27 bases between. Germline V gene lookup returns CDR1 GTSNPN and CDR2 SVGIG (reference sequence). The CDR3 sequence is CAWIPGETSYWGKAFF. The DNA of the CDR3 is TGTGCCTGGATCCCCGGGGAAACATCCTACTGGGGAAAAGCTTTCTTT.

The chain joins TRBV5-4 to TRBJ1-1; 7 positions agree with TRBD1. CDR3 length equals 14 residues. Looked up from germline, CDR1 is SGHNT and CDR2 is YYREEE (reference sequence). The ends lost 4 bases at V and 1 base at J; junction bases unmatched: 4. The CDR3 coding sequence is TGTGCCAGCAGCGAGGACAGGAGGAACACTGAAGCTTTCTTT. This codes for CASSEDRRNTEAFF.

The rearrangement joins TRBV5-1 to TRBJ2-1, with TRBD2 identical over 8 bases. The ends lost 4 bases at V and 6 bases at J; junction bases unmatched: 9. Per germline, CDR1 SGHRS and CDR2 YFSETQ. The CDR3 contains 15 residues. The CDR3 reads CASSANGGEINEQFF. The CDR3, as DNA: TGCGCCAGCAGCGCAAACGGGGGGGAGATCAATGAGCAGTTCTTC.

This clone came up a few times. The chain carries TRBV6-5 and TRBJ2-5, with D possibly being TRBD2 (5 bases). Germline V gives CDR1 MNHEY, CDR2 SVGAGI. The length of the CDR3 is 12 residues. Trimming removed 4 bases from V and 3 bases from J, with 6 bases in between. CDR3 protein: CASSSTKETQYF. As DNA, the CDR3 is TGTGCCAGCAGTTCGACTAAAGAGACCCAGTACTTC.

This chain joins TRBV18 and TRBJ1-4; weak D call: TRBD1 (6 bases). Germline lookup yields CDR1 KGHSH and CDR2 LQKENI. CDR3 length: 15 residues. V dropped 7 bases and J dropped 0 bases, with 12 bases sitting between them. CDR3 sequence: CASFRQDATNEKLFF. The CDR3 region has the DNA TGTGCCAGCTTCAGACAGGATGCAACTAATGAAAAACTGTTTTTT.

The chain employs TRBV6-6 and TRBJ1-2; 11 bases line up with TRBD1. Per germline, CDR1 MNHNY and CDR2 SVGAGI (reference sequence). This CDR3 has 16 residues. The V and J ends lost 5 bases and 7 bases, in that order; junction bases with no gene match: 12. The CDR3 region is CASSLTPSGTGGGYTF. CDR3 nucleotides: TGTGCCAGCAGTCTGACTCCTTCCGGGACAGGGGGTGGCTACACCTTC.

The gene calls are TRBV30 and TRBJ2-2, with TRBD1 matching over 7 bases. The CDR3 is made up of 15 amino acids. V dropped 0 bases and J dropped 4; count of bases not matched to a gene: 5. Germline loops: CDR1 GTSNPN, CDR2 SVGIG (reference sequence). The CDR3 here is CAWSVGGTTTGELFF. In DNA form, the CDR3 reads TGTGCCTGGAGTGTAGGGGGCACCACCACCGGGGAGCTGTTTTTT.

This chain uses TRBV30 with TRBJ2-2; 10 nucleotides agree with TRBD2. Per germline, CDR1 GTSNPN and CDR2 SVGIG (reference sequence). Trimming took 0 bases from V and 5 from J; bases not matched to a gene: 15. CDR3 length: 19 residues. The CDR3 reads CAWSVKSLALAGRTGELFF. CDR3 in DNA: TGTGCCTGGAGTGTAAAATCCTTGGCACTAGCGGGACGAACCGGGGAGCTGTTTTTT.

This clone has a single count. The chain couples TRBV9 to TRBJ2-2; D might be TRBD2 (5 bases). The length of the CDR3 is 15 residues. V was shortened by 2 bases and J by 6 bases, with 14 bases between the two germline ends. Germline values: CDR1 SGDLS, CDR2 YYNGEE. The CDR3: CASSVGDTKAGELFF. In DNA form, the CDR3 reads TGTGCCAGCAGCGTCGGGGATACGAAGGCCGGGGAGCTGTTTTTT.

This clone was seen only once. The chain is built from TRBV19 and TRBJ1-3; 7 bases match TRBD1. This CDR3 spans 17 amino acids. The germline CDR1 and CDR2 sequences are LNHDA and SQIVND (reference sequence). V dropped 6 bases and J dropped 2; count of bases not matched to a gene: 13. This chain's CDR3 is CASSPGQVRLAGNTIYF. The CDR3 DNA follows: TGTGCCAGTAGCCCCGGACAGGTTCGCTTAGCTGGAAACACCATATATTTT.

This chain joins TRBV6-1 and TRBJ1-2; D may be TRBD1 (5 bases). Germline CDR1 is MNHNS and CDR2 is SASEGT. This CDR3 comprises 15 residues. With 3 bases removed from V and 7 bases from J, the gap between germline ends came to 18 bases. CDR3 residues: CASSERTGRVGGYTF. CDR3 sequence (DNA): TGTGCCAGCAGTGAGAGGACCGGCAGGGTCGGTGGCTACACCTTC.